The clone carrying this T cell receptor (beta chain) was observed a few times. The record originates from a study of patients and donors after allogeneic stem cell transplantation. TCRdb passed the RT-PCR reads through MiXCR, listing each CDR3 protein once. The sample yields approximately 8,000 distinct CDR3 sequences, about 9.9% seen once. CDR1 and CDR2 from the germline V gene are SNHLY and FYNNEI. V gave up 0 bases and J gave up 4 bases, with 10 bases separating them. This CDR3 is 16 amino acids long. This sequence was found in a human donor who was either an allogeneic HSCT recipient or a stem cell or donor lymphocyte infusion donor (not recorded which). It is not recorded whose cells these are; they may come from a transplant donor. J is TRBJ2-6 and V is TRBV2; D unclear. Sequenced: blood, either unsorted or a sorted T cell fraction (not recorded which). CDR3 residues: CASSEAWQDGANVLTF. The CDR3 nucleotides are TGTGCCAGCAGTGAAGCCTGGCAGGACGGGGCCAACGTCCTGACTTTC.